This TCR beta chain derives from a study of type 1 regulatory T cells. About the study: T-allo10 is a Tr1-enriched, alloantigen-specific CD4 T cell product made in vitro.

This clonotype was observed a handful of times. Its antigen is currently unknown. Trimming removed 1 base from V and 4 bases from J, with 10 bases in between. Germline V CDR1 and CDR2: DFQATT, SNEGSKA (reference sequence). The CDR3 is made up of 13 amino acids. T-allo10 cells from the graft donor were described as anergic, host-alloantigen-specific, and alloantigen-specific suppressors. In TCRdb, the reads were re-called with MiXCR into one record per CDR3 protein. The repertoire holds tens of thousands of distinct CDR3 sequences, about two thirds seen once, with roughly 14% in the top ten. The receptor comes from a human donor in good health. This chain connects TRBV20-1 to TRBJ1-2; D ambiguous. The sequencing sample was made of cultured T cells, either the whole culture or a sorted T cell fraction (not recorded which). This sample's subset: Tr1-enriched cell product generated in vitro against host alloantigens. CDR3 sequence: CSARGATRYGYTF. The CDR3 coding sequence is TGCAGTGCTAGAGGGGCCACCCGCTATGGCTACACCTTC.